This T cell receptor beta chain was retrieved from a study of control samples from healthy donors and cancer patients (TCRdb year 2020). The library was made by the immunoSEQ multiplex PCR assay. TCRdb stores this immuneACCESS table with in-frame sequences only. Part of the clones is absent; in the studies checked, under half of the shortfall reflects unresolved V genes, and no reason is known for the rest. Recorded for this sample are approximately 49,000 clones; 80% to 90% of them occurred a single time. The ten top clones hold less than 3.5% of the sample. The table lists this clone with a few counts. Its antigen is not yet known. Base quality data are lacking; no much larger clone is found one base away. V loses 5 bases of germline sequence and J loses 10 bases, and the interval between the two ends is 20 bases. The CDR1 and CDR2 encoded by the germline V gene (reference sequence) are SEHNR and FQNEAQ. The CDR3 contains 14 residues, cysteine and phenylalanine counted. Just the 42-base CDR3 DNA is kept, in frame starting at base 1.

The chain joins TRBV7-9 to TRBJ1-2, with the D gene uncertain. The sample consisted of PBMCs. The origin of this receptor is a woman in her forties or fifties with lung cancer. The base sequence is TGTGCCAGCAGCGACCTCGAGAGGAGCGAGGTCTACACCTTC. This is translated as CASSDLERSEVYTF.